This T cell receptor beta chain is drawn from a study of blood T cell repertoires in COVID-19. Overall study context: PBMCs, B-cell-depleted T cells, or T cells provided the cDNA or gDNA that made up the material.

Sequenced by immunoSEQ multiplex PCR; TCRdb stores in-frame clones only, minus some. The sample consists of approximately 35,000 clones, 88% of them appearing once. Germline V gene lookup returns CDR1 SGHTA and CDR2 FQGTGA. Trimming removed 2 bases from V and 7 bases from J; junction bases left unmatched: 7. CDR3 length equals 15 residues. This clone was detected only once. The clonotype comes from a woman aged 70-85 years with active COVID-19. The J gene is TRBJ2-1, the V gene TRBV7-3; the match to TRBD2 covers 8 bases. Material: peripheral blood. The CDR3 DNA reads as TGTGCCAGCAGCTTAGTTCCTAGCGGGCCAAATGAGCAGTTCTTC. Encoded protein: CASSLVPSGPNEQFF. Full variable domain (missing parts from reference TRBV7-3 and TRBJ2-1): GAGVSQTPSNKVTEKGKYVELRCDPISGHTALYWYRQSLGQGPEFLIYFQGTGAADDSGLPNDRFFAVRPEGSVSTLKIQRTERGDSAVYLCASSLVPSGPNEQFFGPGTRLTVL.